Each of the 11 T cell receptor beta chains below was sequenced from the same sample in a study of shared clonotypes between healthy human individuals. Libraries were prepared by immunoSEQ multiplex PCR; TCRdb keeps only in-frame clonotypes and omits some of them. Here the sample spans roughly 2.2 million clones, just over 90% being singletons. The sequencing sample was made of naive CD4+ T cells from PBMCs. As to subset: CD45RA+ positively selected. Receptors were obtained from a man aged 18 to 29 in good health. Some clones in this sample may be carry-over from other donors' samples.

V gene TRBV5-4 combines with J gene TRBJ2-2; TRBD1 matches 12 bases. In germline, CDR1 is SGHNT, CDR2 YYREEE (reference sequence). The CDR3 contains 16 residues. With V trimmed by 6 bases and J by 6 bases, 9 bases remained unmatched. CDR3 sequence reads: CASTPGGTGGPGELFF. CDR3 sequence (DNA): TGTGCCAGCACCCCCGGTGGGACAGGGGGCCCCGGGGAGCTGTTTTTT.

Written as DNA, the CDR3 is TGTGCCAGCAGTTTAAGTTCCGGGACCGCCGGGGAGCTGTTTTTT. Translated, it gives CASSLSSGTAGELFF. J is TRBJ2-2 and V is TRBV27; tentatively, D is TRBD1 or TRBD2 (5 bases each). Trimming stripped 2 bases from V and 6 bases from J, with 13 bases between. Germline lookup yields CDR1 MNHEY and CDR2 SMNVEV (reference sequence). This CDR3 region has 15 residues.

This CDR3 is CASSKSSSFSEQFF. CDR3 DNA: TGTGCCAGCTCAAAGTCATCTAGTTTCAGTGAGCAGTTCTTC. This chain links TRBV18 with TRBJ2-1; D is ambiguous. V gave up 5 bases and J gave up 9 bases, with 17 bases separating them. CDR3 length: 14 residues. Germline assignment: CDR1 KGHSH and CDR2 LQKENI.

This chain uses TRBV5-6 with TRBJ2-5, with a tentative D call TRBD1 (6 bases). The germline V and J ends were trimmed by 2 bases and 4 bases, with 15 bases remaining between them. The germline CDR1 and CDR2 sequences are SGHDT and YYEEEE. The CDR3 spans 15 residues. The CDR3 sequence is CASSFGVQGGETQYF. The CDR3 DNA follows: TGTGCCAGCAGCTTTGGGGTACAGGGTGGAGAGACCCAGTACTTC.

The genes are TRBV7-9 and TRBJ1-3; D may be TRBD1 (5 bases). Trimming shortened V by 3 bases and J by 2 bases, and 14 bases separated the two germline ends. The germline CDR1 and CDR2 sequences are SEHNR and FQNEAQ (reference sequence). The CDR3 runs 16 residues. CDR3 amino acids: CASSFGRAGAGNTIYF. CDR3 nucleotide sequence: TGTGCCAGCAGCTTCGGCAGGGCCGGCGCTGGAAACACCATATATTTT.

This chain joins TRBV4-2 and TRBJ2-3, with TRBD2 identical over 8 bases. The CDR3 is made up of 18 amino acids. Germline V gene lookup returns CDR1 LGHNA and CDR2 YNFKEQ. J was trimmed by 3 bases and V by 0 bases; bases with no gene match: 11. In DNA form, the CDR3 reads TGTGCCAGCAGCCAAGAGCCGGGGGGGAGGGTTGGTACAGATACGCAGTATTTT. Translated: CASSQEPGGRVGTDTQYF.

A remark on this clone: The same CDR3 arises from other DNA sequences in this sample as well. This chain uses TRBV6-5 with TRBJ2-3; perhaps TRBD1 as D (5 bases). V lost 3 bases and J 3 bases, leaving 7 bases between the germline ends. The CDR3 totals 13 residues. CDR1 and CDR2 from the germline V gene are MNHEY and SVGAGI. This chain's CDR3 is CASSYDSTDTQYF. The CDR3 nucleotides are TGTGCCAGCAGTTATGACAGTACAGATACGCAGTATTTT.

The chain recombines TRBV11-3 with TRBJ2-1, with D unresolved. V shed 1 base and J shed 0 bases, with 7 bases lying between them. The CDR3 is 15 amino acids. Germline CDR1 SGHNT, CDR2 YENEEA. CDR3 region: CASSLATGSYNEQFF. The CDR3 DNA is TGTGCCAGCAGCTTAGCGACGGGCTCCTACAATGAGCAGTTCTTC. Drawing the rest from reference TRBV11-3 and TRBJ2-1, the complete variable domain is EAGVVQSPRYKIIEKKQPVAFWCNPISGHNTLYWYLQNLGQGPELLIRYENEEAVDDSQLPKDRFSAERLKGVDSTLKIQPAELGDSAVYLCASSLATGSYNEQFFGPGTRLTVL.

The V call is TRBV18, the J call TRBJ2-2, with TRBD1 as a possible D gene (5 bases). V lost 4 bases, J lost 0 bases, and 12 bases lay in between. Germline lookup yields CDR1 KGHSH and CDR2 LQKENI. The CDR3 runs 16 residues. CDR3 coding DNA: TGTGCCAGCTCACTACCAGGGTCGCCGAACACCGGGGAGCTGTTTTTT. It is translated as CASSLPGSPNTGELFF.

This clone was counted a few times. The rearrangement links TRBV7-8 to TRBJ1-2; 8 nucleotides align to TRBD1. Germline CDR1 is SGHVS and CDR2 is FQNEAQ. The CDR3 sequence is 13 residues long. With V trimmed by 6 bases and J by 4 bases, 4 bases remained unmatched. CDR3 residues: CASRDREGYGYTF. The CDR3, as DNA: TGTGCCAGCAGGGACAGGGAGGGCTATGGCTACACCTTC.

This CDR3 is CASSQVIGWSDTQYF. CDR3 in DNA: TGTGCCAGCAGCCAAGTCATAGGGTGGTCAGATACGCAGTATTTT. V is TRBV14 and J is TRBJ2-3; D is unresolved. V dropped 1 base and J dropped 4 bases, with 12 bases sitting between them. There are 15 residues in the CDR3. Per germline, CDR1 SGHDN and CDR2 FVKESK.